The rows below give T cell receptor beta chains drawn from one sample of a study of blood T cell repertoires in COVID-19. TCRdb's copy holds only in-frame clones and misses some; the assay was immunoSEQ multiplex PCR. This sample has over 450,000 clones, with roughly nine tenths found just once. Sequenced sample: peripheral blood. These TCRs come from a man in his late teens or twenties with COVID-19, enrolled during active disease. CDR3s include the opening cysteine and the closing phenylalanine or tryptophan. The order of the fields is CDR3 DNA, CDR3 protein, J gene, V gene, clone size, D gene. A D gene is named only where the DNA matches it firmly. Size tells how often a clone was seen (once, few, many) or the class of an expanded clone, and some rows leave it out.

TGCGCCAGCAGCCAAGCCGGGACTAGCGGGGAAGAGACCCAGTACTTC | CASSQAGTSGEETQYF | TRBJ2-5 | TRBV4-1 | once | TRBD2
TGTGCCACAAACCAGGATTACTATGGCTACACCTTC | CATNQDYYGYTF | TRBJ1-2 | TRBV2 | NA | NA
TGTGCCAGCAGTGAATTAGGCAGGACAGGGGCCTACGAGCAGTACTTC | CASSELGRTGAYEQYF | TRBJ2-7 | TRBV25-1 | NA | TRBD1
TGTGCCAGCAGCCAGGAGAATACCGGGGGCTACAATGAGCAGTTCTTC | CASSQENTGGYNEQFF | TRBJ2-1 | TRBV4-2 | NA | NA
TGTGCCAGTAGTATAACTAGCGGGAGTATGGATGAGCAGTTCTTC | CASSITSGSMDEQFF | TRBJ2-1 | TRBV19 | NA | TRBD2
TGTGCCAGCCATCCGGGACAGACCTACGAGCAGTACTTC | CASHPGQTYEQYF | TRBJ2-7 | TRBV28 | NA | TRBD1
TGTGCCAGCAGCTTAAAGGGAGTAGCACTAGATTCACCCCTCCACTTT | CASSLKGVALDSPLHF | TRBJ1-6 | TRBV13 | NA | NA
TGTGCCAGTAACCAACGGACAGCGAACTATGGCTACACCTTC | CASNQRTANYGYTF | TRBJ1-2 | TRBV19 | few | NA
TGTGCCAGCAGGGTGGTGGCGGGAGACACAGATACGCAGTATTTT | CASRVVAGDTDTQYF | TRBJ2-3 | TRBV6-5 | NA | TRBD2
TGTGCCAGCAGTTTGCGGGTCTCCGGGGAGCTGTTTTTT | CASSLRVSGELFF | TRBJ2-2 | TRBV12-3/TRBV12-4 | NA | NA
TGTGCCAGCAGTGAAGTTACCCTAACAGGGGGCGCGGGCTACGAGCAGTACTTC | CASSEVTLTGGAGYEQYF | TRBJ2-7 | TRBV2 | NA | TRBD1
TGTGCCAGCAGCTTCGATCAGGGGATGAACACTGAAGCTTTCTTT | CASSFDQGMNTEAFF | TRBJ1-1 | TRBV7-8 | NA | NA
TGTGCCAGCAGCTTCAGCGGGAGGGCCAACGAGCAGTACTTC | CASSFSGRANEQYF | TRBJ2-7 | TRBV7-8 | NA | TRBD2
TGTGCCAGCAGCTTTCCGGGCGGTAGCGGGGCTCTCACCGGGGAGCTGTTTTTT | CASSFPGGSGALTGELFF | TRBJ2-2 | TRBV5-4 | NA | TRBD2
TGTGCCAGCTCAATCGCTGCGGGGAATTCACCCCTCCACTTT | CASSIAAGNSPLHF | TRBJ1-6 | TRBV18 | NA | NA
TGTGCCAGCAGCCCGGGACAGGTCAACTACGAGCAGTACTTC | CASSPGQVNYEQYF | TRBJ2-7 | TRBV11-2 | NA | TRBD1
TGTGCCAGCGGGGGACAGAGAGGACGACAAGAGACCCAGTACTTC | CASGGQRGRQETQYF | TRBJ2-5 | TRBV27 | NA | TRBD1
TGTGCCAGCAGCTTGGCGCCGCTAGCGGGCAACACAGATACGCAGTATTTT | CASSLAPLAGNTDTQYF | TRBJ2-3 | TRBV11-3 | NA | TRBD2
TGTGCCAGTAGTACACAGGGGGCCGGAGATACGCAGTATTTT | CASSTQGAGDTQYF | TRBJ2-3 | TRBV19 | NA | TRBD1
TGTGCCAGCAGCCACGAGGTTAGTACTGAAGCTTTCTTT | CASSHEVSTEAFF | TRBJ1-1 | TRBV6-5 | NA | NA
TGTGCCAGCAGCTTCGGCCGGGACAGGGGGCTTTCACCCCTCCACTTT | CASSFGRDRGLSPLHF | TRBJ1-6 | TRBV7-2 | NA | TRBD1
TGTGCCAGCAGACGACAGGGAATCGGTGAAAAACTGTTTTTT | CASRRQGIGEKLFF | TRBJ1-4 | TRBV2 | NA | TRBD1
TGTGCCAGTAGTATACAAGGGACAGGGAAGTACGAGCAGTACTTC | CASSIQGTGKYEQYF | TRBJ2-7 | TRBV19 | NA | TRBD1
TGTGCCACTGCGTCGGGGTATCAGCCCCAGCATTTT | CATASGYQPQHF | TRBJ1-5 | TRBV15 | NA | NA
TGTGCCAGCAGCTTAAGCGTAGCACGCGAGCAGTACTTC | CASSLSVAREQYF | TRBJ2-7 | TRBV13 | NA | NA
TGTGCCAGCACAAGACAGGGTTCACCCCTCCACTTT | CASTRQGSPLHF | TRBJ1-6 | TRBV25-1 | NA | TRBD1
TGTGCCAGTAGTATAGCCGGCCAGGGTTATGCTGGGGCCAACGTCCTGACTTTC | CASSIAGQGYAGANVLTF | TRBJ2-6 | TRBV19 | once | NA
TGTGCCATCAGTCGTGAACTAGCGGGGGGCTACAATGAGCAGTTCTTC | CAISRELAGGYNEQFF | TRBJ2-1 | TRBV10-3 | NA | TRBD2
TGTGCCAGTAGTATCGTGGGGGGGACAGGGAGTGGCACAGATACGCAGTATTTT | CASSIVGGTGSGTDTQYF | TRBJ2-3 | TRBV19 | NA | TRBD1
TGCGCCAGCAGCCCTGACAGGGAACCCCTCCACTTT | CASSPDREPLHF | TRBJ1-6 | TRBV5-1 | NA | TRBD1
TGTGCCAGCAGTCTAATTAGGCTAGCGGGGTACAATGAGCAGTTCTTC | CASSLIRLAGYNEQFF | TRBJ2-1 | TRBV3-1/TRBV3-2 | NA | TRBD2
TGTGCCGCCTTGTCACCGGGACATGCTGTTTCCGGCTACACCTTC | CAALSPGHAVSGYTF | TRBJ1-2 | TRBV19 | NA | NA
TGCGCCAGCAGCCCAGGGGTAGTGAACACTGAAGCTTTCTTT | CASSPGVVNTEAFF | TRBJ1-1 | TRBV5-1 | NA | NA
TGCGCCAGCAGCAGCAAACTAGCGGGAGTGCCAGATACGCAGTATTTT | CASSSKLAGVPDTQYF | TRBJ2-3 | TRBV5-1 | NA | TRBD2
TGTGCCAGCAGAAAGGGAGCGAACACCGGGGAGCTGTTTTTT | CASRKGANTGELFF | TRBJ2-2 | TRBV5-6 | NA | NA
TGTGCCAGCAGCTTTGACCGGTCGGGTCGTTCCCTCCACTTT | CASSFDRSGRSLHF | TRBJ1-6 | TRBV3-1/TRBV3-2 | NA | NA
TGTGCCAGTAGTATATTTCGCGGGGGGGGTCAAGAGACCCAGTACTTC | CASSIFRGGGQETQYF | TRBJ2-5 | TRBV19 | NA | TRBD2
TGTGCCAGCAGCTTAGCTATGACAGCTAGGCCTTCACCCCTCCACTTT | CASSLAMTARPSPLHF | TRBJ1-6 | TRBV5-6 | NA | NA
TGTGCCAGCAGCCAAGATCTCGGACTAGCGGGAGTCGGGGAGCTGTTTTTT | CASSQDLGLAGVGELFF | TRBJ2-2 | TRBV14 | NA | TRBD2
TGTGCCAGCAGCTTGGACGCAGGAACAGGGCCATCTAACGGCTACACCTTC | CASSLDAGTGPSNGYTF | TRBJ1-2 | TRBV5-4 | NA | NA
TGTGCCAGCAGCCGACAGGGAACCTACGAGCAGTACTTC | CASSRQGTYEQYF | TRBJ2-7 | TRBV7-9 | NA | TRBD1
TGTGCCTGGGTTCGGGGCTATGGCTACACCTTC | CAWVRGYGYTF | TRBJ1-2 | TRBV30 | NA | NA
TGTGCCAGCAGTTACTCACAGGGTGAATATGGCTACACCTTC | CASSYSQGEYGYTF | TRBJ1-2 | TRBV6-5 | NA | NA
TGTGCCTCCAGGGCAGGGGGCCCCGGGGAGCTGTTTTTT | CASRAGGPGELFF | TRBJ2-2 | TRBV11-1 | NA | TRBD1